The rows below give T cell receptor beta chains drawn from one sample of a study of blood T cell repertoires in COVID-19. This table comes from immunoSEQ multiplex PCR, and its TCRdb copy is limited to in-frame clones, with some not included. Found here are some 260,000 clones, approximately 79% of them singletons; the top ten hold approximately 4%. Sample: peripheral blood. These receptors came from a woman between 35 and 50 years old with active or convalescent COVID-19. Each CDR3 is given with its conserved first and last residue. The D gene is left open where the match is weak. Not all rows give a size; the values are once, few, many and, for expanded clones, a class.

>TRBJ1-1|once|TRBV6-5|TRBD1
CASSTGAWTEAFF
TGTGCCAGCAGTACAGGGGCTTGGACTGAAGCTTTCTTT
>TRBJ2-4|few|TRBV6-6|TRBD2
CASSGGGRKNIQYF
TGTGCCAGCAGTGGCGGGGGGAGGAAAAACATTCAGTACTTC
>TRBJ2-3|.|TRBV5-4|TRBD1
CASSLKQQGGTDTQYF
TGTGCCAGCAGCTTGAAGCAACAGGGGGGCACAGATACGCAGTATTTT
>TRBJ1-1|.|TRBV18|.
CASSLGQEAFF
TGTGCCAGCTCCCTCGGACAAGAAGCTTTCTTT
>TRBJ2-3|.|TRBV19|.
CASRRIAQDTQYF
TGTGCCAGTAGGAGGATTGCGCAAGATACGCAGTATTTT
>TRBJ2-7|few|TRBV5-1|.
CASSGYGQSYEQYF
TGCGCCAGCAGCGGTTATGGACAGTCCTACGAGCAGTACTTC
>TRBJ1-1|.|TRBV29-1|TRBD1
CSVGTGGLTEAFF
TGCAGCGTTGGGACAGGGGGTTTGACTGAAGCTTTCTTT
>TRBJ1-6|once|TRBV5-4|.
CASSLAFGGQDNSPLHF
TGTGCCAGCAGCTTGGCCTTCGGGGGGCAGGACAATTCACCCCTCCACTTT
>TRBJ2-2|many|TRBV6-4|TRBD1
CASSPTGENGELFF
TGTGCCAGCAGCCCGACAGGGGAAAACGGGGAGCTGTTTTTT
>TRBJ2-3|.|TRBV5-1|TRBD1
CASGEQGYTDTQYF
TGCGCCAGCGGGGAACAGGGGTACACAGATACGCAGTATTTT
>TRBJ2-7|.|TRBV7-6|TRBD1
CASSLETGVSYEQYF
TGTGCCAGCAGCTTAGAAACAGGGGTCTCCTACGAGCAGTACTTC
>TRBJ1-6|.|TRBV7-6|.
CASSLAGGTQGIYNSPLHF
TGTGCCAGCAGCTTAGCAGGGGGAACCCAAGGGATCTATAATTCACCCCTCCACTTT
>TRBJ1-3|.|TRBV15|TRBD1
CATSRDPGGVGNTIYF
TGTGCCACCAGCAGAGATCCAGGGGGCGTTGGAAACACCATATATTTT
>TRBJ2-1|once|TRBV29-1|.
CSVYTPGSYNEQFF
TGCAGCGTGTATACACCGGGCTCCTACAATGAGCAGTTCTTC